This TCR beta chain was identified during a study of Ad26.COV2.S vaccination and SARS-CoV-2 variants. Study-level points and caveats: There was a possibility that the TCR breadth and depth analyses underestimated total T cell responses.

Assay: immunoSEQ multiplex PCR; the TCRdb copy retains only in-frame clones and omits some. The table lists approximately 400,000 clones, 83% of them singletons, with 7.4% in the top ten. The length of the CDR3 is 14 residues. Between the trimmed V and J ends, which lost 5 bases and 2 bases, there was a span of 12 bases. Germline V gene data show CDR1 as MNHEY and CDR2 as SVGAGI. Regarding treatment: about 20 received Ad26.COV2.S at low or high dose, single or two shots; about 5 received placebo; per-sample allocation not given. Sampling was performed 63 days after the first vaccine or placebo injection. As to this clone: What it binds is unknown.

This receptor was obtained from a person between 18 and 65 years old who received the Ad26.COV2.S COVID-19 vaccine or a placebo. This chain links TRBV6-5 with TRBJ1-1; D not resolved. The specimen was peripheral blood, collected in a trial of Ad26.COV2.S vaccine versus placebo. CDR3 protein: CASSRGRGNTEAFF. The CDR3 nucleotides are TGTGCCAGCAGTCGCGGACGGGGAAACACTGAAGCTTTCTTT.